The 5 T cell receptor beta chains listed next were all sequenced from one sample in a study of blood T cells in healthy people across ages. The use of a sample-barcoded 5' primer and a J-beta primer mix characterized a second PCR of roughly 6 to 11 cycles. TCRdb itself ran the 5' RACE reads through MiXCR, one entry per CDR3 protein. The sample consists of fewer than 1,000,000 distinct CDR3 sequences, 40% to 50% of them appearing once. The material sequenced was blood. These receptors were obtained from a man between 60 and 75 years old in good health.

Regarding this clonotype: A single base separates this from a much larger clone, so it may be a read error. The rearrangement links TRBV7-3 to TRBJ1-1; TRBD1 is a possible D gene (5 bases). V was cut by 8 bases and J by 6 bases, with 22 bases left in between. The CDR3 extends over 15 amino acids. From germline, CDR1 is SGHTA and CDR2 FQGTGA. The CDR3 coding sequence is TGTGCCAGCGGATATCGGAGGGGCAGGGACGCTGAAGCTTTCTTT. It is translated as CASGYRRGRDAEAFF.

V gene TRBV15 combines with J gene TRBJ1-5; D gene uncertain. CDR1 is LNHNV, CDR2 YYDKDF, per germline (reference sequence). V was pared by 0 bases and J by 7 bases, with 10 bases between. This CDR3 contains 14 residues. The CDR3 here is CATSRDSFSQPQHF. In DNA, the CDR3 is TGTGCCACCAGCAGAGATTCTTTCTCACAGCCCCAGCATTTT.

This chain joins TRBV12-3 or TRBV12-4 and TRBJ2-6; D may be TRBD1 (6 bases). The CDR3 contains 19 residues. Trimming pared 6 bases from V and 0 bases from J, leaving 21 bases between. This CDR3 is CASRGQTPPGISGANVLTF. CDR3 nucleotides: TGTGCCAGCAGAGGACAGACTCCGCCGGGAATCTCTGGGGCCAACGTCCTGACTTTC.

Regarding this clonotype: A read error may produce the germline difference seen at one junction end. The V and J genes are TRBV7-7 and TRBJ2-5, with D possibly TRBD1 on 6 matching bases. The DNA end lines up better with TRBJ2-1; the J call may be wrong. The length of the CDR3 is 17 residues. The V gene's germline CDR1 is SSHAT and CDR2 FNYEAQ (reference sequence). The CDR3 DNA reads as TGTGCTAGCAGCTTAGGATCTGGACAGAGCCTCCAAGAGACCCAGTTCTTC. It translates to CASSLGSGQSLQETQFF.

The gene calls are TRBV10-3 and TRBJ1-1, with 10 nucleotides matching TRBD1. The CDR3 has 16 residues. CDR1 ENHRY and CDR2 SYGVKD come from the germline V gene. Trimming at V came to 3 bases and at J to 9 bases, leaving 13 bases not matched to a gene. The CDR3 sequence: CAISETKRTGGTKAFF. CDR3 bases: TGTGCCATCAGTGAAACTAAAAGGACAGGGGGGACTAAAGCTTTCTTT.